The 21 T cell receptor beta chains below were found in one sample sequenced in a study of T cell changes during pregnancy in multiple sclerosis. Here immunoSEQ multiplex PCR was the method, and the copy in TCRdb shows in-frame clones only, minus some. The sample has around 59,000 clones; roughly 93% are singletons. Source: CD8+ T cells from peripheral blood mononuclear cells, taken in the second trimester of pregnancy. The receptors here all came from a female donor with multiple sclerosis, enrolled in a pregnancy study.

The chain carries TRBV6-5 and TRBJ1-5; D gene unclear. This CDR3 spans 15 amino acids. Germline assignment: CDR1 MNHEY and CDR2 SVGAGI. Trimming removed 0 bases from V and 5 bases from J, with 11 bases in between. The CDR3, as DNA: TGTGCCAGCAGTTACTCCCTCTTCGGTGATCAGCCCCAGCATTTT. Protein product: CASSYSLFGDQPQHF.

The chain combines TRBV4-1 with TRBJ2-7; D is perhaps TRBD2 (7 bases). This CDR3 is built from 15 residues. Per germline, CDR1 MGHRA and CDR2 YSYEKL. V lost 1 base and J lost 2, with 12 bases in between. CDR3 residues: CASSQGGGGAYEQYF. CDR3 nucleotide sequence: TGCGCCAGCAGCCAAGGGGGAGGGGGGGCCTACGAGCAGTACTTC.

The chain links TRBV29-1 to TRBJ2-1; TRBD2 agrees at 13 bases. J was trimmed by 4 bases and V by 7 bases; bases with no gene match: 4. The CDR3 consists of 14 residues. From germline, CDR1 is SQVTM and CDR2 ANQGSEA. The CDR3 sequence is CSAILAGGYNEQFF. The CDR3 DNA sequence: TGCAGCGCCATACTAGCGGGAGGGTACAATGAGCAGTTCTTC.

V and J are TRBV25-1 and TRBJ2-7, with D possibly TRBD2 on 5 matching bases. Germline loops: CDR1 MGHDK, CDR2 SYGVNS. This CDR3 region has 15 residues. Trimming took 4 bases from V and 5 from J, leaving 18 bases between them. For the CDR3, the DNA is TGTGCCAGCAGTGTTACCGGGATCCTAGTCGACGAGCAGTACTTC. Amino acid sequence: CASSVTGILVDEQYF.

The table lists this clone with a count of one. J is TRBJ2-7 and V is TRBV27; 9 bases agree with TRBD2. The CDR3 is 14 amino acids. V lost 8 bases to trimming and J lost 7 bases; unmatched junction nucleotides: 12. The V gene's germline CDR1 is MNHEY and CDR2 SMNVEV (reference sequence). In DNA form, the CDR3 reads TGTGCCAGCGCGGTTAGCGGGGGCCCTGGGGAGCAGTACTTC. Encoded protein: CASAVSGGPGEQYF.

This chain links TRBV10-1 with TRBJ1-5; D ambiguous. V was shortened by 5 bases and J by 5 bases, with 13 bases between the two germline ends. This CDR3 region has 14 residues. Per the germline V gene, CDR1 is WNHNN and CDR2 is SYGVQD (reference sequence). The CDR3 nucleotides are TGCGCCAGCAGTATAAGAGGCGAGGATCAGCCCCAGCATTTT. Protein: CASSIRGEDQPQHF.

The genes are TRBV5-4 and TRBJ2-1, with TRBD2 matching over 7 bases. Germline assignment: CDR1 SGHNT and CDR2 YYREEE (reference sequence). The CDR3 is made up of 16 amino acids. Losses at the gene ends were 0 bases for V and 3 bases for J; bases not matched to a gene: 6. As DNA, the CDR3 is TGTGCCAGCAGCTTGGTCGCGGCGGGGGACTACAATGAGCAGTTCTTC. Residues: CASSLVAAGDYNEQFF.

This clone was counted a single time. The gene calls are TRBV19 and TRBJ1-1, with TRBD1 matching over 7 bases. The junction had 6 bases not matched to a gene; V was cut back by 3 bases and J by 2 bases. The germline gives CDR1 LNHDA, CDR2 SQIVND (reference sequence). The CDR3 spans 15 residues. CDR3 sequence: CASSMGKGANTEAFF. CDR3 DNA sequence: TGTGCCAGTAGTATGGGGAAGGGGGCTAACACTGAAGCTTTCTTT.

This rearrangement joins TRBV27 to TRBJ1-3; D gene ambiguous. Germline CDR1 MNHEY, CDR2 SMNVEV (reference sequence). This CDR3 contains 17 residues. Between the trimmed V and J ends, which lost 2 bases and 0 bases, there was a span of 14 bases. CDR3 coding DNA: TGTGCCAGCAGTTTAAGTAACCCTAAAAGCTCTGGAAACACCATATATTTT. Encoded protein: CASSLSNPKSSGNTIYF.

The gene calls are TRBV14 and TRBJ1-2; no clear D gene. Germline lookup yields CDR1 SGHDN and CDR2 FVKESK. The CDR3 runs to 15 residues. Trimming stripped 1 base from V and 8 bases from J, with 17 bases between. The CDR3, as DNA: TGTGCCAGCAGCCAAGCGCAAGCGTCCTTTGTAGGCTACACCTTC. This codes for CASSQAQASFVGYTF.

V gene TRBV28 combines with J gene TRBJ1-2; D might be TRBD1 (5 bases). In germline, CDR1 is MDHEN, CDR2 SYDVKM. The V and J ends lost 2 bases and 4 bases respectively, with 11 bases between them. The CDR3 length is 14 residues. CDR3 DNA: TGTGCCAGCAGTTTACGGACAATGGTCTATGGCTACACCTTC. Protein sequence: CASSLRTMVYGYTF.

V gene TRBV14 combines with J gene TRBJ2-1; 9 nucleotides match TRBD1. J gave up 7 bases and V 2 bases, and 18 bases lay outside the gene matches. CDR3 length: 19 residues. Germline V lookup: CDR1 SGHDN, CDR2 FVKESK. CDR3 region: CASSQIWVNIQGAVNEQFF. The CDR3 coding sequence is TGTGCCAGCAGCCAAATTTGGGTGAATATACAGGGGGCCGTGAATGAGCAGTTCTTC.

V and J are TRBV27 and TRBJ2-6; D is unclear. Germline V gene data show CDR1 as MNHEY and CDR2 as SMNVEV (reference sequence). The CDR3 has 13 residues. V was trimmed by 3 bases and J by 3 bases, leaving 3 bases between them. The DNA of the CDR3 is TGTGCCAGCAGTTTTAGTGGGGCCAACGTCCTGACTTTC. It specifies CASSFSGANVLTF.

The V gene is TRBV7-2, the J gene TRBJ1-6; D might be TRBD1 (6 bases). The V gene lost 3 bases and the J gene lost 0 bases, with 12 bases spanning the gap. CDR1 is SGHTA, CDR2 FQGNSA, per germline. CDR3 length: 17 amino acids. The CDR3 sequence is CASSFDRPSSYNSPLHF. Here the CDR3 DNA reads TGTGCCAGCAGCTTTGACAGGCCGAGCTCCTATAATTCACCCCTCCACTTT.

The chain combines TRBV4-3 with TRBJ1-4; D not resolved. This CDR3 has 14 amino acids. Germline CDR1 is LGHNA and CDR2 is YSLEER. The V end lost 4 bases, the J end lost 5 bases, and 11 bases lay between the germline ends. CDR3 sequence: CASSPYIGNEKLFF. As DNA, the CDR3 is TGCGCCAGCAGCCCCTATATCGGGAATGAAAAACTGTTTTTT.

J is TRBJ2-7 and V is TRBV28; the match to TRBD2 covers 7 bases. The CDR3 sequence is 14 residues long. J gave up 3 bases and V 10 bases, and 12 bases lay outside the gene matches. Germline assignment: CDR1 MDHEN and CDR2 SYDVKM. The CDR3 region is CAIALRDYFYEQYF. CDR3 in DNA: TGTGCCATCGCCCTACGGGACTACTTCTACGAGCAGTACTTC.

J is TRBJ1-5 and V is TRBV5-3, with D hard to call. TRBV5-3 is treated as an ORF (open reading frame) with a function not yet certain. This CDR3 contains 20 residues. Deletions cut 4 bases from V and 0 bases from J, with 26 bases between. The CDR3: CARSPPSREGRTYSNQPQHF. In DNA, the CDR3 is TGTGCCAGAAGCCCTCCCAGTCGTGAGGGCAGAACTTATAGCAATCAGCCCCAGCATTTT.

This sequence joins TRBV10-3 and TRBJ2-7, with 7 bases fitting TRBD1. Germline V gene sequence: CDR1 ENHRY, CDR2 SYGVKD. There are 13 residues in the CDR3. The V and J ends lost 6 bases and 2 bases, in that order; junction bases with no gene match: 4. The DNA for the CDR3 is TGTGCCATCAGGGCCGGGACAGCCTACGAGCAGTACTTC. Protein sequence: CAIRAGTAYEQYF.

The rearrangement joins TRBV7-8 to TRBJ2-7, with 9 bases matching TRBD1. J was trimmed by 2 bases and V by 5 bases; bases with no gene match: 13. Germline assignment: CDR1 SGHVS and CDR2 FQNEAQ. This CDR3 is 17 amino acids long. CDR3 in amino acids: CASSPYTGTGLTYEQYF. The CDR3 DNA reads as TGTGCCAGCAGCCCATATACCGGGACAGGGTTAACCTACGAGCAGTACTTC.

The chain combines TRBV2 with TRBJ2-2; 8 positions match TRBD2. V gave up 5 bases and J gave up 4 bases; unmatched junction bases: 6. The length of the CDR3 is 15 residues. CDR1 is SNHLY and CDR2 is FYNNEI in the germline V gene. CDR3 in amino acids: CASSSGGGATGELFF. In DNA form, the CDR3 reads TGTGCCAGCAGTTCCGGGGGGGGAGCCACCGGGGAGCTGTTTTTT.

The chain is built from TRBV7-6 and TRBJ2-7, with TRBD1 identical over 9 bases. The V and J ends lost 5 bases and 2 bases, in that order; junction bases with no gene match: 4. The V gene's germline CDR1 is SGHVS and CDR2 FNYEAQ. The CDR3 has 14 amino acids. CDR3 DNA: TGTGCCAGCAGCCCTGACAGGGGGGCCTACGAGCAGTACTTC. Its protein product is CASSPDRGAYEQYF.